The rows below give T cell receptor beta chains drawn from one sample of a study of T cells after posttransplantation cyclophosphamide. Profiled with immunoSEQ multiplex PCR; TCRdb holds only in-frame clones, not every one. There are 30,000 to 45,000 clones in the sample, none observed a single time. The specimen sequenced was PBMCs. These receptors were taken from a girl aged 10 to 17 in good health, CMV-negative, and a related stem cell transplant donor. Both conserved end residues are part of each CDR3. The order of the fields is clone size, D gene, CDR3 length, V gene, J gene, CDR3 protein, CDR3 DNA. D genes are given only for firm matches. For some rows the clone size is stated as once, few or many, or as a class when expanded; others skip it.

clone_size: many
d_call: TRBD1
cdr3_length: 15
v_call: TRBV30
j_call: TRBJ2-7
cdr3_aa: CAWTKKGQGAGEQYF
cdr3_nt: TGTGCCTGGACTAAAAAGGGACAGGGGGCTGGTGAGCAGTACTTC

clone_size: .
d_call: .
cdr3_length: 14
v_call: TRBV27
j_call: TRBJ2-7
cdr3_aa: CASSLYHDGAEQYF
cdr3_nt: TGTGCCAGCAGTTTATACCACGATGGGGCCGAGCAGTACTTC

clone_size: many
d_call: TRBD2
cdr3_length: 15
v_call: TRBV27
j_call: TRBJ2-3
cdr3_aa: CASSLWRGDIDTQYF
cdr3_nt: TGTGCCAGCAGTTTATGGCGGGGGGATATAGATACGCAGTATTTT

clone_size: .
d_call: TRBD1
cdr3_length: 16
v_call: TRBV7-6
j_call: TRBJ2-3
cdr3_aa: CASSLAQGAGTDTQYF
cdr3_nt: TGTGCCAGCAGCTTAGCACAGGGGGCCGGCACAGATACGCAGTATTTT

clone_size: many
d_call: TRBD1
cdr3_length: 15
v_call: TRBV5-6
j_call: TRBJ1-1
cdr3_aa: CASSLGDRGNTEAFF
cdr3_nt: TGTGCCAGCAGCTTGGGAGACAGGGGGAACACTGAAGCTTTCTTT

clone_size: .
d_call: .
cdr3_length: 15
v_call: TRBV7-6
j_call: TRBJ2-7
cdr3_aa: CASSPGTKAAYEQYF
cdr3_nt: TGTGCCAGCAGCCCAGGGACAAAAGCCGCCTACGAGCAGTACTTC

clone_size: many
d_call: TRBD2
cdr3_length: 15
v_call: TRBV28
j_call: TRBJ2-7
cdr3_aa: CASIHQGGSSYEQYF
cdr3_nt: TGTGCCAGCATCCATCAGGGCGGGAGCTCCTACGAGCAGTACTTC

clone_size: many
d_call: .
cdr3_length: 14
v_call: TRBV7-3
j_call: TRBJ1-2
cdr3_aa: CASSLNRDDYGYTF
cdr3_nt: TGTGCCAGCAGCTTAAACAGGGACGACTATGGCTACACCTTC

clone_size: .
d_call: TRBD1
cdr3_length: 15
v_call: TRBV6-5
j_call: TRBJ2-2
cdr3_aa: CASKLGQRNTGELFF
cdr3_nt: TGTGCCAGCAAACTGGGACAGAGAAACACCGGGGAGCTGTTTTTT

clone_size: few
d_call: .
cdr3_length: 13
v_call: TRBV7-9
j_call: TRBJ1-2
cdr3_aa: CASSLRVSDGYTF
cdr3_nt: TGTGCCAGCAGCCTGAGGGTGTCGGATGGCTACACCTTC

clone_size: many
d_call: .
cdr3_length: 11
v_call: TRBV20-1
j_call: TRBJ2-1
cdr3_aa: CSGRAYNEQFF
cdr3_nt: TGCAGTGGGCGAGCGTACAATGAGCAGTTCTTC

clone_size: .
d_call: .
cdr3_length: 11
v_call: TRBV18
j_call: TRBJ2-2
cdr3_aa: CASSTAGELFF
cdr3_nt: TGTGCCAGCTCAACAGCCGGGGAGCTGTTTTTT